The 7 T cell receptor beta chains listed next were all sequenced from one sample in a study of T cell responses to AZD1222 COVID-19 vaccine. Assay used: immunoSEQ multiplex PCR; TCRdb lists only in-frame clones, some missing. The sample has under 200,000 clones; around nine tenths are singletons. Sequenced material: peripheral blood, taken 28 days after the second dose of the MenACWY control vaccine. The receptors derive from an adult who received the MenACWY meningococcal vaccine as a control.

V and J are TRBV11-3 and TRBJ1-1; 8 nucleotides match TRBD1. The CDR3 loop spans 13 amino acids. V was clipped by 8 bases and J by 1 base; unmatched bases: 3. Germline-derived CDR1 and CDR2 are SGHNT and YENEEA. The CDR3 bases are TGTGCCAGCTCAGGGGGCGGGAACACTGAAGCTTTCTTT. It yields the protein CASSGGGNTEAFF.

This chain joins TRBV5-1 and TRBJ2-7; D gene unclear. CDR1 is SGHRS and CDR2 is YFSETQ in the germline V gene. This CDR3 is built from 13 residues. The V and J ends lost 0 bases and 2 bases respectively, with 6 bases between them. CDR3 in amino acids: CASSLDVTYEQYF. The CDR3 nucleotides are TGCGCCAGCAGCTTGGACGTTACCTACGAGCAGTACTTC.

The chain employs TRBV28 and TRBJ2-7, with D perhaps matching TRBD1 (8 bases). Germline V lookup: CDR1 MDHEN, CDR2 SYDVKM. CDR3 length: 10 residues. The CDR3 reads CPQGGREQYF. In DNA, the CDR3 is TGTCCACAGGGGGGGCGAGAGCAGTACTTC.

The chain couples TRBV19 to TRBJ2-5, with D maybe TRBD1 (6 bases). The CDR3 extends over 15 amino acids. Germline V gene data show CDR1 as LNHDA and CDR2 as SQIVND (reference sequence). V was trimmed by 3 bases and J by 6 bases, leaving 17 bases between them. CDR3 in amino acids: CASSISARGSKTQYF. The DNA of the CDR3 is TGTGCCAGTAGTATCTCGGCAAGGGGGAGTAAGACCCAGTACTTC.

The V and J genes are TRBV27 and TRBJ2-2; 8 nucleotides agree with TRBD1. V lost 8 bases and J lost 3; bases outside the gene matches: 8. The CDR3 is 15 residues long. Germline V CDR1 and CDR2: MNHEY, SMNVEV (reference sequence). As DNA, the CDR3 is TGTGCCAGCGCGACAGGGGCCCTCGACACCGGGGAGCTGTTTTTT. It translates to CASATGALDTGELFF.

The gene calls are TRBV6-6 and TRBJ1-1, with D uncertain. This CDR3 region has 12 residues. The germline V gene has CDR1 MNHNY and CDR2 SVGAGI (reference sequence). V was pared by 2 bases and J by 4 bases, with 5 bases between. Here the CDR3 DNA reads TGTGCCAGCAGTTACGAAGGCACTGAAGCTTTCTTT. Amino acids: CASSYEGTEAFF.

The rearrangement links TRBV11-1 to TRBJ2-5; D may be TRBD1 (6 bases). The CDR3 runs to 14 residues. Trimming stripped 6 bases from V and 0 bases from J, with 11 bases between. Germline V gene data show CDR1 as SGHAT and CDR2 as FQDESV (reference sequence). CDR3 in DNA: TGTGCCAGCAGTAGACGGACAGACCAAGAGACCCAGTACTTC. It specifies CASSRRTDQETQYF.